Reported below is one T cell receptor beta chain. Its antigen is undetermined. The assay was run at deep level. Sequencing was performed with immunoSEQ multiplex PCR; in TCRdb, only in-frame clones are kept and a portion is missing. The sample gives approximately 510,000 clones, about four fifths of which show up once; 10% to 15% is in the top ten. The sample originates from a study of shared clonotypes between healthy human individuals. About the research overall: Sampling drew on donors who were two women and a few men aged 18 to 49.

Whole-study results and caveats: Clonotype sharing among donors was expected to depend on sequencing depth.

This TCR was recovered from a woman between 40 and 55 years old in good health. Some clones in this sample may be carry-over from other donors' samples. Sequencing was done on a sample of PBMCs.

Here the CDR3 DNA reads TGTGCCAGCAGCCGTGACAACCAAGAGACCCAGTACTTC. This encodes CASSRDNQETQYF. The V gene is TRBV9, the J gene TRBJ2-5, with D unclear. Germline V gene lookup returns CDR1 SGDLS and CDR2 YYNGEE. This CDR3 contains 13 residues. V lost 4 bases and J 0 bases, leaving 7 bases between the germline ends. The full variable domain, completed using reference TRBV9 and TRBJ2-5, is DSGVTQTPKHLITATGQRVTLRCSPRSGDLSVYWYQQSLDQGLQFLIQYYNGEERAKGNILERFSAQQFPDLHSELNLSSLELGDSALYFCASSRDNQETQYFGPGTRLLVL.